Below, 32 T cell receptor beta chains from the same sample are listed, as sequenced in a study of blood T cell repertoires in COVID-19. Measured with immunoSEQ multiplex PCR; TCRdb has only the in-frame clones, and not every one. The table shows more than 100,000 clones, with 70% to 85% occurring only once. The sequenced sample was peripheral blood. These receptors were collected from an elderly woman with acute or convalescent COVID-19.

This chain joins TRBV7-2 and TRBJ1-4; D call uncertain. Trimming left V 4 bases short and J 6 bases short, with 12 bases between. The CDR3 loop spans 14 amino acids. CDR1 SGHTA and CDR2 FQGNSA come from the germline V gene. The CDR3 nucleotides read TGTGCCAGCAGCTCCGGGGTCGCTTATGAAAAACTGTTTTTT. Its translation: CASSSGVAYEKLFF.

V and J are TRBV7-9 and TRBJ2-5; TRBD1 matches 12 bases. The length of the CDR3 is 15 residues. With 5 bases clipped from V and 5 bases from J, the junction kept 6 bases outside the gene matches. The germline gives CDR1 SEHNR, CDR2 FQNEAQ (reference sequence). CDR3 loop: CASSSTGQGAETQYF. CDR3 nucleotide sequence: TGTGCCAGCAGCAGTACGGGACAGGGGGCGGAGACCCAGTACTTC. The full variable domain, with the rest looked up from reference TRBV7-9 and TRBJ2-5, is DTGVSQNPRHKITKRGQNVTFRCDPISEHNRLYWYRQTLGQGPEFLTYFQNEAQLEKSRLLSDRFSAERPKGSFSTLEIQRTEQGDSAMYLCASSSTGQGAETQYFGPGTRLLVL.

The chain links TRBV19 to TRBJ1-1; D call uncertain. The CDR3 is made up of 15 amino acids. Trimming removed 7 bases at V and 6 bases at J, with 21 bases between. Germline V gene lookup returns CDR1 LNHDA and CDR2 SQIVND (reference sequence). The CDR3 here is CASKGTVGIRAEAFF. The CDR3 DNA reads TGTGCCAGTAAAGGTACCGTCGGGATTCGGGCTGAAGCTTTCTTT.

The CDR3 DNA is TGCAGCGTTGACGACCTACCCCTAGCGACTGAAGCTTTCTTT. It specifies CSVDDLPLATEAFF. V usage is TRBV29-1 and J usage is TRBJ1-1; D remains unclear. The CDR3 contains 14 residues. Germline CDR1 is SQVTM and CDR2 is ANQGSEA. Deletions cut 3 bases from V and 5 bases from J, with 16 bases between.

The rearrangement joins TRBV19 to TRBJ1-4; D might be TRBD1 (5 bases). The CDR3 spans 13 residues. Germline-derived CDR1 and CDR2 are LNHDA and SQIVND (reference sequence). V dropped 7 bases and J dropped 0 bases, with 6 bases sitting between them. The CDR3, as DNA: TGTGCCAGTACAGGGTCAACTAATGAAAAACTGTTTTTT. Its translation: CASTGSTNEKLFF.

The chain has TRBV7-9 and TRBJ1-1, with D perhaps matching TRBD1 (6 bases). The CDR3 spans 14 residues. V lost 5 bases to trimming and J lost 1 base, with 11 bases between them. From germline, CDR1 is SEHNR and CDR2 FQNEAQ (reference sequence). CDR3 coding DNA: TGTGCCAGCAGCCCAGGGACACCGAACACTGAAGCTTTCTTT. Protein: CASSPGTPNTEAFF.

This clone appeared a few times. This rearrangement joins TRBV19 to TRBJ1-2, with 9 nucleotides matching TRBD1. This CDR3 spans 16 amino acids. V lost 2 bases to trimming and J lost 8 bases; unmatched junction nucleotides: 12. Germline CDR1 and CDR2: LNHDA and SQIVND (reference sequence). The CDR3 nucleotides are TGTGCCAGTAGTATAAAGGGACAGGGAAGAAGGGACGGCTACACCTTC. Protein: CASSIKGQGRRDGYTF.

The chain recombines TRBV3-1 (or the pseudogene TRBV3-2) with TRBJ1-1, with TRBD1 matching 7 bases. With 3 bases clipped from V and 5 bases from J, the junction kept 0 bases outside the gene matches. The germline CDR1 and CDR2 sequences are LGHDT and YNNKEL (reference sequence). The CDR3 covers 12 residues. As DNA, the CDR3 is TGTGCCAGCAGCCAGACAGGGACTGAAGCTTTCTTT. Translation: CASSQTGTEAFF.

The chain has TRBV5-1 and TRBJ2-7, with 8 bases identical to TRBD2. In germline, CDR1 is SGHRS, CDR2 YFSETQ. Losses at the gene ends were 4 bases for V and 0 bases for J; bases not matched to a gene: 6. The CDR3 totals 15 residues. In nucleotides, the CDR3 is TGCGCCAGCAGCCTAATAGCGGGGAGCTCCTACGAGCAGTACTTC. It codes for CASSLIAGSSYEQYF.

V gene TRBV7-2 combines with J gene TRBJ1-5, with no clear D. Germline CDR1 and CDR2: SGHTA and FQGNSA. This CDR3 region has 17 residues. V lost 1 base, J lost 3 bases, and 16 bases lay in between. The CDR3 sequence: CASSLDLGRRLNQPQHF. DNA of the CDR3: TGTGCCAGCAGCTTAGACCTGGGGAGAAGGCTCAATCAGCCCCAGCATTTT. Filled out from reference TRBV7-2 and TRBJ1-5, the complete variable domain reads GAGVSQSPSNKVTEKGKDVELRCDPISGHTALYWYRQSLGQGLEFLIYFQGNSAPDKSGLPSDRFSAERTGGSVSTLTIQRTQQEDSAVYLCASSLDLGRRLNQPQHFGDGTRLSIL.

This clone was seen many times. The chain couples TRBV4-1 to TRBJ2-2; 7 bases match TRBD1. V shed 6 bases, J shed 5 bases, and the junction held 9 bases outside the gene matches. The CDR3 consists of 15 residues. Per germline, CDR1 MGHRA and CDR2 YSYEKL. CDR3 residues: CASRERQGLTGELFF. The DNA of the CDR3 is TGCGCCAGCAGAGAGCGACAGGGCCTGACCGGGGAGCTGTTTTTT.

This clone was seen once. The CDR3: CSGLAGGSYEQFF. As DNA, the CDR3 is TGCAGCGGCCTAGCGGGAGGGTCCTATGAGCAGTTCTTC. V and J are TRBV29-1 and TRBJ2-1; 12 nucleotides line up with TRBD2. The V gene end was trimmed by 7 bases and the J gene end by 8 bases; junction bases not matched to a gene: 6. The CDR3 is made up of 13 amino acids. Germline CDR1 is SQVTM and CDR2 is ANQGSEA.

Here the CDR3 DNA reads TGCGCCAGCAGTGGGGGGGACAGAAACACCGGGGAGCTGTTTTTT. Residues: CASSGGDRNTGELFF. The V and J genes are TRBV10-1 and TRBJ2-2, with a tentative D call TRBD1 (7 bases). V was pared by 4 bases and J by 2 bases, with 11 bases between. Germline V gene sequence: CDR1 WNHNN, CDR2 SYGVQD (reference sequence). The CDR3 is 15 residues long.

This chain joins TRBV5-1 and TRBJ1-2, with 7 bases aligning to TRBD1. The trim removed 3 bases at V and 1 base at J, leaving 6 bases unmatched. The CDR3 has 15 amino acids. Per the germline V gene, CDR1 is SGHRS and CDR2 is YFSETQ. The CDR3 loop reads CASSSRQGGNYGYTF. CDR3 in DNA: TGCGCCAGCAGCTCGAGACAGGGAGGTAACTATGGCTACACCTTC.

The chain employs TRBV5-4 and TRBJ1-2; 7 nucleotides agree with TRBD1. With 0 bases clipped from V and 3 bases from J, the junction kept 2 bases outside the gene matches. Germline assignment: CDR1 SGHNT and CDR2 YYREEE (reference sequence). This CDR3 comprises 14 residues. The CDR3 loop reads CASSLEGGDYGYTF. DNA for the CDR3: TGTGCCAGCAGCTTGGAAGGGGGCGACTATGGCTACACCTTC.

The chain is built from TRBV5-4 and TRBJ2-5, with 8 bases fitting TRBD2. This CDR3 contains 14 residues. J lost 5 bases, V lost 0 bases, and 3 bases had no gene match. Germline assignment: CDR1 SGHNT and CDR2 YYREEE (reference sequence). The CDR3 reads CASSLAAGVETQYF. For the CDR3, the DNA is TGTGCCAGCAGCTTGGCAGCGGGGGTGGAGACCCAGTACTTC.

This chain uses TRBV9 with TRBJ2-7, with D tentatively TRBD2 (5 bases). The CDR3 length is 12 residues. The V gene lost 8 bases and the J gene lost 3 bases, with 12 bases spanning the gap. Germline CDR1 SGDLS, CDR2 YYNGEE. CDR3 sequence (DNA): TGTGCCAGTGGACGGGATTTCTACGAGCAGTACTTC. Translated: CASGRDFYEQYF.

The chain uses TRBV5-4 and TRBJ1-4, with TRBD1 matching 9 bases. Germline assignment: CDR1 SGHNT and CDR2 YYREEE (reference sequence). The CDR3 is 17 amino acids. After removal of 4 bases from V and 1 base from J, the junction contained 8 bases not matched to a gene. CDR3 region: CASSPGQGPGTNEKLFF. In DNA form, the CDR3 reads TGTGCCAGCAGCCCGGGACAGGGCCCTGGAACTAATGAAAAACTGTTTTTT.

CDR3 sequence (DNA): TGTGCCAGCAGTACCGCCGGGACTAGCGACTCCTACGAGCAGTACTTC. Its protein is CASSTAGTSDSYEQYF. The genes are TRBV6-2 or TRBV6-3 and TRBJ2-7, with TRBD2 matching 10 bases. Germline V gives CDR1 MNHEY, CDR2 SVGEGT. The CDR3 has 16 residues. Trimming at V came to 5 bases and at J to 0 bases, leaving 7 bases not matched to a gene.

V usage is TRBV19 and J usage is TRBJ2-6; D call uncertain. V shed 7 bases and J shed 3 bases, with 7 bases lying between them. The CDR3 is 13 residues long. Germline CDR1 reads LNHDA; CDR2 reads SQIVND (reference sequence). CDR3 coding DNA: TGTGCCAGTAATGGGCGTGGGGCCAACGTCCTGACTTTC. Its protein is CASNGRGANVLTF.

The V and J genes are TRBV6-5 and TRBJ2-3; D may be TRBD2 (6 bases). The length of the CDR3 is 15 residues. Looked up from germline, CDR1 is MNHEY and CDR2 is SVGAGI. Trimming left V 8 bases short and J 1 base short, with 16 bases between. The CDR3 reads CASYPRRGGTDTQYF. The CDR3 nucleotides are TGTGCCAGCTACCCCCGGAGGGGTGGCACAGATACGCAGTATTTT.

The chain couples TRBV30 to TRBJ1-3; TRBD1 is a possible D gene (5 bases). The CDR3 has 14 residues. Germline CDR1 and CDR2: GTSNPN and SVGIG (reference sequence). V was cut by 1 base and J by 0 bases, with 7 bases left in between. In DNA form, the CDR3 reads TGTGCCTGGAGTGGCGGGGGCTCTGGAAACACCATATATTTT. Protein product: CAWSGGGSGNTIYF.

This sequence joins TRBV6-2 or TRBV6-3 and TRBJ2-1; 10 nucleotides agree with TRBD2. V lost 5 bases and J lost 12; bases outside the gene matches: 10. Germline V lookup: CDR1 MNHEY, CDR2 SVGEGT. The CDR3 extends over 14 amino acids. The CDR3 nucleotides read TGTGCCAGCAGTAATAGCGGGAGGTCCTTGGGGCAGTTCTTC. Translated: CASSNSGRSLGQFF.

This chain connects TRBV30 to TRBJ1-6; D is uncertain. Germline values: CDR1 GTSNPN, CDR2 SVGIG (reference sequence). This CDR3 has 15 amino acids. V lost 0 bases to trimming and J lost 0 bases, with 6 bases between them. The CDR3 nucleotides read TGTGCCTGGAGTGTAGGGAGCTCCTATAATTCACCCCTCCACTTT. Its protein product is CAWSVGSSYNSPLHF. The full variable domain, in which reference TRBV30 and TRBJ1-6 provide the parts outside the CDR3, is SQTIHQWPATLVQPVGSPLSLECTVEGTSNPNLYWYRQAAGRGLQLLFYSVGIGQISSEVPQNLSASRPQDRQFILSSKKLLLSDSGFYLCAWSVGSSYNSPLHFGNGTRLTVT.

This chain connects TRBV19 to TRBJ1-1; D is undetermined. V dropped 2 bases and J dropped 1 base, with 11 bases sitting between them. The CDR3 totals 15 residues. CDR1 LNHDA and CDR2 SQIVND come from the germline V gene (reference sequence). The CDR3 bases are TGTGCCAGTAGTATAATAAGCGCGGGGAACACTGAAGCTTTCTTT. Its translation: CASSIISAGNTEAFF.

The chain is built from TRBV12-3 or TRBV12-4 and TRBJ1-2, with D perhaps TRBD1 (5 bases). The CDR3 extends over 13 amino acids. Deletions cut 5 bases from V and 4 bases from J, with 11 bases between. The CDR3, as DNA: TGTGCCAGCAGTGGCCAGGGTATCTATGGCTACACCTTC. Translating gives CASSGQGIYGYTF.

This chain connects TRBV9 to TRBJ2-1; 9 bases fit TRBD1. The junction had 8 bases not matched to a gene; V was cut back by 3 bases and J by 4 bases. Germline lookup yields CDR1 SGDLS and CDR2 YYNGEE. The CDR3 extends over 16 amino acids. The CDR3 region has the DNA TGTGCCAGCAGCGGGGGGCCCGGGACAGGGTACAATGAGCAGTTCTTC. This translates into CASSGGPGTGYNEQFF.

This chain joins TRBV14 and TRBJ2-2; 7 bases match TRBD2. The V and J ends lost 3 bases and 5 bases, in that order; junction bases with no gene match: 9. The CDR3 spans 16 residues. Germline V gives CDR1 SGHDN, CDR2 FVKESK. In nucleotides, the CDR3 is TGTGCCAGCAGCCACGGACTAGAGGGTTTTACCGGGGAGCTGTTTTTT. Protein product: CASSHGLEGFTGELFF. The full variable domain, its missing parts supplied by reference TRBV14 and TRBJ2-2, is EAGVTQFPSHSVIEKGQTVTLRCDPISGHDNLYWYRRVMGKEIKFLLHFVKESKQDESGMPNNRFLAERTGGTYSTLKVQPAELEDSGVYFCASSHGLEGFTGELFFGEGSRLTVL.

CDR3 in amino acids: CATSDDTGGSSYNEQFF. For the CDR3, the DNA is TGTGCCACCAGTGACGACACGGGGGGGAGCTCCTACAATGAGCAGTTCTTC. This chain joins TRBV24-1 and TRBJ2-1; 8 bases match TRBD2. Germline CDR1 KGHDR, CDR2 SFDVKD. V was clipped by 4 bases and J by 0 bases; unmatched bases: 7. CDR3 length: 17 residues.

In this sample, this clone turned up a few times. The chain uses TRBV7-2 and TRBJ1-2; TRBD1 might be the D (5 bases). Germline CDR1 is SGHTA and CDR2 is FQGNSA. This CDR3 spans 15 amino acids. V shed 1 base and J shed 1 base, with 10 bases lying between them. The CDR3 is CASSLGQGINYGYTF. In DNA, the CDR3 is TGTGCCAGCAGCTTAGGGCAGGGCATTAACTATGGCTACACCTTC.

The gene calls are TRBV18 and TRBJ1-2; the D gene is possibly TRBD1 (5 bases). Trimming stripped 4 bases from V and 4 bases from J, with 16 bases between. The CDR3 is 15 residues long. Germline-derived CDR1 and CDR2 are KGHSH and LQKENI. In nucleotides, the CDR3 is TGTGCCAGCTCACGAGTCCAGGGATGGGGCTATGGCTACACCTTC. Translated: CASSRVQGWGYGYTF.

V gene TRBV18 combines with J gene TRBJ1-1, with unresolved D. Trimming removed 3 bases from V and 0 bases from J, with 11 bases in between. The CDR3 loop spans 15 amino acids. Germline-derived CDR1 and CDR2 are KGHSH and LQKENI. CDR3 nucleotides: TGTGCCAGCTCACCGCGGAAAAGCATGAACACTGAAGCTTTCTTT. As protein: CASSPRKSMNTEAFF.